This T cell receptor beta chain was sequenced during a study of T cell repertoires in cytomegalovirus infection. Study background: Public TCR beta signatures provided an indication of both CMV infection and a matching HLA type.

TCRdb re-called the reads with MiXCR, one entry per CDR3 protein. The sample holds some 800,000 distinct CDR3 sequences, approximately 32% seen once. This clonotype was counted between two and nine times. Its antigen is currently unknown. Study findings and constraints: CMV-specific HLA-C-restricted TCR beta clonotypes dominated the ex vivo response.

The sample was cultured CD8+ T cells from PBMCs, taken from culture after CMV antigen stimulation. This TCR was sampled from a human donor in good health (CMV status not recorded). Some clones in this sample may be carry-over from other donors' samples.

CDR3 amino acids: CASSLSGSTGELFF. The CDR3 coding sequence is TGTGCCAGCAGTTTATCTGGGTCCACCGGGGAGCTGTTTTTT. The chain has TRBV27 and TRBJ2-2; D is unresolved. The CDR3 is made up of 14 amino acids. Deletions cut 0 bases from V and 4 bases from J, with 6 bases between. Germline CDR1 reads MNHEY; CDR2 reads SMNVEV (reference sequence).